This T cell receptor beta chain is drawn from a study of regulatory T cells in long-lasting Graves disease. As to time point: newly diagnosed GD, antithyroid drugs for less than 3 months. PBMC RNA served as the TCR library source. This clonotype was picked up many times. With iRepertoire HTBI primers and Arm-PCR of CDR3 regions, TCR beta libraries were built. TCRdb independently ran MiXCR on the multiplex PCR reads; one entry per CDR3 protein. This sample has 450,000 to 500,000 distinct CDR3 sequences, with about 16% found just once. The sample also formed part of further work on T cells in Graves' hyperthyroidism and ophthalmopathy. As that study records: The primer set for the first-round RT-PCR of the TCR CDR3 was HTBI. Most thyroid clonotypes that were expanded above 0.001 also turned up in blood. Progression to ophthalmopathy was predicted a median of roughly seven months early.

The receptor comes from a man in his forties with Graves disease. The material was peripheral blood mononuclear cells (PBMCs), obtained at new diagnosis, from a patient treated with antithyroid drugs.

CDR3 in DNA: TGTGCCAGCAGCCGGATGGGACTAGCGGGAGGGGATACGCAGTATTTT. It is translated as CASSRMGLAGGDTQYF. The chain couples TRBV3-1 to TRBJ2-3; 16 bases fit TRBD2. The CDR3 is made up of 16 amino acids. V lost 4 bases and J lost 6; bases outside the gene matches: 4. Germline V gene sequence: CDR1 LGHDT, CDR2 YNNKEL (reference sequence).